The clone carrying this T cell receptor (beta chain) came up many times. Its antigen is not known. The source of the sample is a study of identical twins. Study conclusions and caveats: Those out-of-frame alpha sequences shared by twins showed an excess of low generation probability. It was out-of-frame TCR alpha sharing in monozygotic twins that models underestimated.

This CDR3 region has 17 residues. The germline V and J ends were trimmed by 0 bases and 1 base, with 14 bases remaining between them. CDR1 is LGHNA, CDR2 YSLEER, per germline. Template switching supplied a universal primer site; unique molecular identifiers were carried on the cDNA. TCRdb recomputed calls from the 5' RACE reads with MiXCR, one row per CDR3 protein. The sample shows a few hundred thousand distinct CDR3 sequences, roughly 9% of them seen only once. This same sample was also taken into another study, of yellow fever vaccine responses in identical twins.

The sequenced sample was CD8+ T cells sorted from blood. This TCR came from a woman between 18 and 29 years old in good health. The gene calls are TRBV4-3 and TRBJ2-3; D is possibly TRBD2 (5 bases). CDR3 region: CASSQDGIASGTDTQYF. Written as DNA, the CDR3 is TGCGCCAGCAGCCAAGATGGCATAGCGTCGGGCACAGATACGCAGTATTTT.